These 24 T cell receptor beta chains originate from one sample sequenced in a study of cytomegalovirus exposure and HLA in healthy donors. Primers included in the PCR were 60 Vbeta and 13 Jbeta primers. Generated by immunoSEQ multiplex PCR, the TCRdb table keeps only in-frame clones and is missing some. The sample includes about 72,000 clones. The sequenced sample was PBMCs. The receptors were gathered from a man between 45 and 60 years old in good health and CMV-seropositive.

The rearrangement uses TRBV19 and TRBJ1-6; D gene unclear. Germline V gene data show CDR1 as LNHDA and CDR2 as SQIVND (reference sequence). The CDR3 is made up of 13 amino acids. V was cut by 3 bases and J by 11 bases, with 11 bases left in between. CDR3 residues: CASSILGEPPLHF. In nucleotides, the CDR3 is TGTGCCAGTAGTATCCTGGGCGAGCCACCCCTCCACTTT.

The chain couples TRBV5-1 to TRBJ2-3; 12 bases are a match to TRBD2. Germline CDR1 and CDR2: SGHRS and YFSETQ. The J segment lost 1 base and the V segment lost 4 bases, leaving 4 bases of the junction unmatched. This CDR3 comprises 16 residues. The CDR3 spells CASSLGLAGRTDTQYF. The CDR3 bases are TGCGCCAGCAGCCTCGGACTAGCGGGGCGCACAGATACGCAGTATTTT.

The chain combines TRBV28 with TRBJ1-1; 10 bases agree with TRBD1. Unmatched junction bases numbered 9, after V lost 5 bases and J lost 0 bases. Germline V gives CDR1 MDHEN, CDR2 SYDVKM. The CDR3 runs to 17 residues. This CDR3 reads CASSLYPGQGLNTEAFF. In nucleotides, the CDR3 is TGTGCCAGCAGTCTTTACCCGGGACAGGGGTTGAACACTGAAGCTTTCTTT.

The chain couples TRBV6-5 to TRBJ1-1; D is uncertain. This CDR3 has 14 residues. Germline CDR1 and CDR2: MNHEY and SVGAGI. Trimming cost V 7 bases and J 3 bases, with 15 bases left between them. The DNA for the CDR3 is TGTGCCAGCACCGAGGCGGGAACGGACACTGAAGCTTTCTTT. Encoded protein: CASTEAGTDTEAFF.

The CDR3 region has the DNA TGTGCCAGCACGGGGGATCAGGGTGATGGCCAGCCCCAGCATTTT. Amino acid sequence: CASTGDQGDGQPQHF. J is TRBJ1-5 and V is TRBV6-5; tentatively, D is TRBD1 (5 bases). The CDR3 runs 15 residues. Germline-derived CDR1 and CDR2 are MNHEY and SVGAGI. The V and J ends lost 7 bases and 7 bases respectively, with 20 bases between them.

This chain's CDR3 is CASSSGGGGTEAFF. The CDR3 nucleotides are TGCGCCAGCAGCTCCGGGGGAGGGGGAACTGAAGCTTTCTTT. The chain carries TRBV5-1 and TRBJ1-1, with a weak D call TRBD1 (6 bases). Trimming left V 3 bases short and J 5 bases short, with 14 bases between. Germline-derived CDR1 and CDR2 are SGHRS and YFSETQ. The CDR3 sequence is 14 residues long.

The chain recombines TRBV27 with TRBJ2-1; D is perhaps TRBD2 (5 bases). The CDR3 totals 13 residues. From germline, CDR1 is MNHEY and CDR2 SMNVEV (reference sequence). Trimming pared 4 bases from V and 6 bases from J, leaving 10 bases between. The CDR3 reads CASSYGGINEQFF. The CDR3 nucleotides are TGTGCCAGCAGTTATGGAGGAATCAATGAGCAGTTCTTC.

The rearrangement links TRBV6-1 to TRBJ1-2; 11 bases line up with TRBD1. The CDR3 totals 14 residues. Per the germline V gene, CDR1 is MNHNS and CDR2 is SASEGT. The CDR3 DNA follows: TGTGGGACTCGAAGGGACAGGGGGGACTATGGCTACACCTTC. It encodes CGTRRDRGDYGYTF.

The chain joins TRBV7-9 to TRBJ2-3; D might be TRBD1 (6 bases). Germline CDR1 is SEHNR and CDR2 is FQNEAQ (reference sequence). This CDR3 spans 14 amino acids. The V end lost 1 base, the J end lost 5 bases, and 10 bases lay between the germline ends. The CDR3 reads CASSLEGEIDTQYF. The CDR3 region has the DNA TGTGCCAGCAGCTTAGAGGGGGAGATAGATACGCAGTATTTT.

V gene TRBV7-2 combines with J gene TRBJ1-6; D is undetermined. Trimming stripped 2 bases from V and 7 bases from J, with 12 bases between. CDR1 is SGHTA and CDR2 is FQGNSA in the germline V gene. The CDR3 length is 15 residues. CDR3 sequence reads: CASSLPRVINSPLHF. In DNA, the CDR3 is TGTGCCAGCAGCTTACCGAGAGTCATCAATTCACCCCTCCACTTT.

The CDR3 protein is CASNADRGYSYEQYF. The CDR3 DNA sequence: TGCGCCAGCAACGCCGACAGGGGCTACTCCTACGAGCAGTACTTC. V usage is TRBV10-1 and J usage is TRBJ2-7; 8 nucleotides match TRBD1. The CDR3 is 15 residues long. Looked up from germline, CDR1 is WNHNN and CDR2 is SYGVQD (reference sequence). J gave up 0 bases and V 7 bases, and 8 bases lay outside the gene matches.

In DNA, the CDR3 is TGCGCCAGTTCCGCAGGGTTGACTGGAAACACCATATATTTT. This encodes CASSAGLTGNTIYF. This rearrangement joins TRBV5-1 to TRBJ1-3; D is perhaps TRBD1 (5 bases). Germline V gene data show CDR1 as SGHRS and CDR2 as YFSETQ. The germline V and J ends were trimmed by 8 bases and 2 bases, with 14 bases remaining between them. The CDR3 totals 14 residues.

The rearrangement links TRBV2 to TRBJ2-2; TRBD1 matches 7 bases. The germline CDR1 and CDR2 sequences are SNHLY and FYNNEI. The ends lost 4 bases at V and 2 bases at J; junction bases unmatched: 1. The CDR3 runs to 14 residues. The CDR3 sequence: CASSGQGNTGELFF. The CDR3 coding sequence is TGTGCCAGCAGTGGACAGGGTAACACCGGGGAGCTGTTTTTT.

V and J are TRBV30 and TRBJ2-5; TRBD1 matches 8 bases. CDR3 length equals 14 residues. From germline, CDR1 is GTSNPN and CDR2 SVGIG (reference sequence). The J segment lost 2 bases and the V segment lost 3 bases, leaving 5 bases of the junction unmatched. The CDR3 loop is CAWSLGQDQETQYF. In nucleotides, the CDR3 is TGTGCCTGGAGCCTGGGACAGGATCAAGAGACCCAGTACTTC.

The DNA for the CDR3 is TGTGCCAGCAGCTCGACAGGGGCGGAGACCCAGTACTTC. Translation: CASSSTGAETQYF. This chain connects TRBV7-9 to TRBJ2-5, with 8 bases aligning to TRBD1. V shed 4 bases and J 5 bases; nucleotides not matched to a gene: 3. Germline CDR1 and CDR2: SEHNR and FQNEAQ (reference sequence). The CDR3 is 13 amino acids.

V usage is TRBV19 and J usage is TRBJ2-7; a possible D gene is TRBD1 (5 bases). This CDR3 comprises 13 residues. V gave up 1 base and J gave up 4 bases, with 8 bases separating them. Germline V CDR1 and CDR2: LNHDA, SQIVND (reference sequence). CDR3 nucleotide sequence: TGTGCCAGTAGTATAGGGCAGGGATACGAGCAGTACTTC. Translation: CASSIGQGYEQYF.

The chain recombines TRBV5-1 with TRBJ2-3, with a tentative D call TRBD1 (7 bases). The V end lost 0 bases, the J end lost 3 bases, and 23 bases lay between the germline ends. This CDR3 contains 19 residues. Germline V gene data show CDR1 as SGHRS and CDR2 as YFSETQ. CDR3 protein: CASSLDHPATGRRTDTQYF. CDR3 in DNA: TGCGCCAGCAGCTTGGATCACCCCGCGACAGGGAGGAGGACAGATACGCAGTATTTT.

The V gene is TRBV7-9, the J gene TRBJ2-6; D remains unclear. V lost 8 bases, J lost 9 bases, and 17 bases lay in between. The CDR3 runs to 14 residues. Germline CDR1 SEHNR, CDR2 FQNEAQ (reference sequence). The CDR3: CASGIQDGVNVLTF. The CDR3 bases are TGTGCCAGCGGAATCCAAGACGGAGTCAACGTCCTGACTTTC.

This rearrangement joins TRBV27 to TRBJ2-2; TRBD2 is a possible D gene (5 bases). This CDR3 region has 16 residues. The germline V gene has CDR1 MNHEY and CDR2 SMNVEV (reference sequence). Between the trimmed V and J ends, which lost 4 bases and 4 bases, there was a span of 16 bases. CDR3 bases: TGTGCCAGCAGTTCAACCGGGATTACACTCACCGGGGAGCTGTTTTTT. It specifies CASSSTGITLTGELFF.

This chain uses TRBV6-5 with TRBJ1-2; 9 nucleotides line up with TRBD1. Trimming took 6 bases from V and 8 from J; bases not matched to a gene: 10. Germline-derived CDR1 and CDR2 are MNHEY and SVGAGI. The CDR3 has 14 amino acids. The DNA of the CDR3 is TGTGCCAGCAGCCGGGGGGACAGGGCAATCGGCTACACCTTC. As protein: CASSRGDRAIGYTF.

The J gene is TRBJ2-3, the V gene TRBV15; the match to TRBD2 covers 12 bases. The germline CDR1 and CDR2 sequences are LNHNV and YYDKDF (reference sequence). The CDR3 has 17 residues. V lost 2 bases and J lost 0; bases outside the gene matches: 3. CDR3 DNA: TGTGCCACCAGCAGATCTGGGACTAGCGGGAGCACAGATACGCAGTATTTT. It yields the protein CATSRSGTSGSTDTQYF.

This chain joins TRBV6-5 and TRBJ1-4; maybe TRBD1 (5 bases). The CDR3 contains 14 residues. Germline CDR1 reads MNHEY; CDR2 reads SVGAGI. Trimming removed 5 bases at V and 8 bases at J, with 15 bases between. The CDR3 DNA reads TGTGCCAGCAGTCCTACCGACCCAGGGGAAAAACTGTTTTTT. As protein: CASSPTDPGEKLFF.

The chain couples TRBV4-1 to TRBJ2-4; TRBD1 matches at 7 bases. Germline loops: CDR1 MGHRA, CDR2 YSYEKL. Trimming at V came to 3 bases and at J to 7 bases, leaving 15 bases not matched to a gene. The CDR3 is made up of 17 amino acids. The CDR3 region is CASSHPVLQGSRNIQYF. In DNA, the CDR3 is TGCGCCAGCAGCCATCCGGTACTACAGGGGTCTCGGAACATTCAGTACTTC.

The rearrangement joins TRBV2 to TRBJ2-5, with TRBD1 matching 12 bases. Germline trimming cut 5 bases from V and 5 bases from J; bases unmatched to any gene: 3. The CDR3 has 14 residues. The germline V gene encodes CDR1 SNHLY and CDR2 FYNNEI. The CDR3 DNA sequence: TGTGCCAGCAGTCGGGACAGGGGGCGGGAGACCCAGTACTTC. It encodes CASSRDRGRETQYF.